Included here is one T cell receptor (beta chain) sequence, with context. Its target is not known. Mismatch with germline at one junction end may stem from a read error. The data originate from a study of blood T cells in healthy people across ages. About the study: Capturing about one barcoded beta molecule per two T cells was achieved by template switching. General study findings and limits: Bulk PBMC profiling left naive and antigen-experienced comparisons inconclusive.

Researchers report isolating at least 6 million PBMCs per sample. A second 7 to 11 cycle PCR used barcoded and J-beta primers. Each cDNA molecule was tagged by a template-switch adaptor that had 12 random nucleotides. TCRdb re-analysed the 5' RACE reads in MiXCR, keeping a single row per CDR3 protein. The data show about 1.8 million distinct CDR3 sequences, around 50% seen once. This TCR was sampled from a middle-aged woman in good health. The sequenced sample was blood.

The DNA for the CDR3 is TGTGACAGCAGACGGACTAGCGACAGGGGGAACATTCAGTACTTC. This encodes CDSRRTSDRGNIQYF. V and J are TRBV6-5 and TRBJ2-7; perhaps D is TRBD1 or TRBD2 (9 bases each). The J call could be wrong; TRBJ2-4 is a better fit for the DNA end. This CDR3 is 15 amino acids long. Looked up from germline, CDR1 is MNHEY and CDR2 is SVGAGI.